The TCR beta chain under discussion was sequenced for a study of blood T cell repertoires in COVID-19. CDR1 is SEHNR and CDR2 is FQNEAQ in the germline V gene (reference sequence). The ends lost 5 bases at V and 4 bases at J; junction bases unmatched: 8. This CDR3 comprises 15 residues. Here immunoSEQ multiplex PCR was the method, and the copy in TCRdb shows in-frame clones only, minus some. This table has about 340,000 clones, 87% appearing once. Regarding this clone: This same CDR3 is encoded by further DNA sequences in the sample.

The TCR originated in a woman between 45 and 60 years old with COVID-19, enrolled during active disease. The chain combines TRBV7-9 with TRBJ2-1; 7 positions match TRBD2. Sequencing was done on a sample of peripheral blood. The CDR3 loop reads CASSPPGGGYNEQFF. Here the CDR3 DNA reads TGTGCCAGCAGCCCACCTGGGGGGGGGTACAATGAGCAGTTCTTC.